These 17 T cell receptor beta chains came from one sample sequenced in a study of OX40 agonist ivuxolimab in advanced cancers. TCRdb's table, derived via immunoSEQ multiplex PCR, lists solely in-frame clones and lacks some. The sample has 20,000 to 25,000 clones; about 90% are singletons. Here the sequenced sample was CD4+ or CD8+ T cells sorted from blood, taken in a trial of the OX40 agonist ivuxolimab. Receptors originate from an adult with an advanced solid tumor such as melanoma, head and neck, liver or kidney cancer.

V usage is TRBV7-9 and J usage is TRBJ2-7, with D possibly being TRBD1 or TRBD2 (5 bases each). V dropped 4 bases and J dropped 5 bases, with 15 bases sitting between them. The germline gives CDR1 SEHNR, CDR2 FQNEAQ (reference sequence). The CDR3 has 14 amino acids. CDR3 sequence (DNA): TGTGCCAGCAGCTCCGGGACGGTGTGGAACGAGCAGTACTTC. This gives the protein CASSSGTVWNEQYF.

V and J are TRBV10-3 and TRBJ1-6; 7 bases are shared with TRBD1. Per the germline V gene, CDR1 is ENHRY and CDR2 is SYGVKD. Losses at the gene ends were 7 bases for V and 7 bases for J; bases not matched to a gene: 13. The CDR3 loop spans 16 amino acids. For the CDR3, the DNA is TGTGCCATCACCGAGCTTGAGGGGGCGGTAAATTCACCCCTCCACTTT. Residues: CAITELEGAVNSPLHF.

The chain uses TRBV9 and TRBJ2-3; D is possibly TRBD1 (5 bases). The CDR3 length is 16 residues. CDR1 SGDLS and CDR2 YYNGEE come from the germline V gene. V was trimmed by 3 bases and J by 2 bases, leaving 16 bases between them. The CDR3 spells CASSEGSGLLTDTQYF. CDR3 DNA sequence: TGTGCCAGCAGCGAGGGTTCAGGGTTACTCACAGATACGCAGTATTTT. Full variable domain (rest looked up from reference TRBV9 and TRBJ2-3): DSGVTQTPKHLITATGQRVTLRCSPRSGDLSVYWYQQSLDQGLQFLIQYYNGEERAKGNILERFSAQQFPDLHSELNLSSLELGDSALYFCASSEGSGLLTDTQYFGPGTRLTVL.

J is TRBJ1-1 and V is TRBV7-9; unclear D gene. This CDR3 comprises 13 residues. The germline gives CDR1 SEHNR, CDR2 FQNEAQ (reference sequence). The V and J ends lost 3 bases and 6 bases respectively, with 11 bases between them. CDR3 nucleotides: TGTGCCAGCAGCTTTTCGGACGGACCTGAAGCTTTCTTT. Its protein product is CASSFSDGPEAFF.

CDR3 residues: CASGLLRVGNTEAFF. The CDR3, as DNA: TGTGCTAGTGGTTTGTTACGGGTGGGGAACACTGAAGCTTTCTTT. The chain employs TRBV12-5 and TRBJ1-1, with D unresolved. Trimming shortened V by 2 bases and J by 1 base, and 11 bases separated the two germline ends. The CDR3 extends over 15 amino acids. Germline-derived CDR1 and CDR2 are LGHNT and FRNRAP.

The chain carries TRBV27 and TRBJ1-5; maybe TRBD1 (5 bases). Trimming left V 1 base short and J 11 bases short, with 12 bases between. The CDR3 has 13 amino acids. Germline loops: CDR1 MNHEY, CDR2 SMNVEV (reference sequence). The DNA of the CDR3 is TGTGCCAGCAGTTTATTCGGGGGATCAGCCCAGCATTTT. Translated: CASSLFGGSAQHF.

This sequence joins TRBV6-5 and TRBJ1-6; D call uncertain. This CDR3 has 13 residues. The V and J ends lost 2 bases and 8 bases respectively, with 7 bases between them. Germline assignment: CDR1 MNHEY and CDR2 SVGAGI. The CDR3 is CASSYGQYSPLHF. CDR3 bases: TGTGCCAGCAGTTACGGCCAATATTCACCCCTCCACTTT.

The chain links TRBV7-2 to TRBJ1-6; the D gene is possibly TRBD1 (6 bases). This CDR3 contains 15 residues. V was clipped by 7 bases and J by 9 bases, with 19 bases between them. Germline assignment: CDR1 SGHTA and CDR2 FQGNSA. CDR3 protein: CASKLTGGRGSPLHF. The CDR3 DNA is TGTGCCAGCAAACTGACAGGAGGGCGGGGTTCACCCCTCCACTTT.

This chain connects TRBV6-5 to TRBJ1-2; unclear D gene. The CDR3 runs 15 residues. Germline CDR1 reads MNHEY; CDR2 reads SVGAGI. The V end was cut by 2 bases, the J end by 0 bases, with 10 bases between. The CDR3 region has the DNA TGTGCCAGCAGTTACCGCTCCGTAGCTAACTATGGCTACACCTTC. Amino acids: CASSYRSVANYGYTF.

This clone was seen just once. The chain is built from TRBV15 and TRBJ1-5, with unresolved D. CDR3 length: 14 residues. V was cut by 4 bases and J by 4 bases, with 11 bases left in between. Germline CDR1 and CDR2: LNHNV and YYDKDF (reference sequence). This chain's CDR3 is CATSKGTENQPQHF. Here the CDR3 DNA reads TGTGCCACCAGCAAGGGAACAGAGAATCAGCCCCAGCATTTT. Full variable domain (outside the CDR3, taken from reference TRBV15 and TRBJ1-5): DAMVIQNPRYQVTQFGKPVTLSCSQTLNHNVMYWYQQKSSQAPKLLFHYYDKDFNNEADTPDNFQSRRPNTSFCFLDIRSPGLGDTAMYLCATSKGTENQPQHFGDGTRLSIL.

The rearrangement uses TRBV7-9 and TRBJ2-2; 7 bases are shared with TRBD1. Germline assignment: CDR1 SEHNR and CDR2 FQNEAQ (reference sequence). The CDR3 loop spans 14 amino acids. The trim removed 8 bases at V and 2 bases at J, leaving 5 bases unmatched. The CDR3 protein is CASYPGGNTGELFF. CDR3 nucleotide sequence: TGTGCCAGCTACCCAGGGGGAAACACCGGGGAGCTGTTTTTT.

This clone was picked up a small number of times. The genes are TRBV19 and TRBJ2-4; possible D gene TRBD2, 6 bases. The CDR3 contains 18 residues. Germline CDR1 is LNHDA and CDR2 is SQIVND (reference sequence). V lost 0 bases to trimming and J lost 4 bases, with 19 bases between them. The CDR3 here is CASSIDFAGIRRKNIQYF. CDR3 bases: TGTGCCAGTAGTATAGATTTTGCGGGGATCCGAAGGAAAAACATTCAGTACTTC.

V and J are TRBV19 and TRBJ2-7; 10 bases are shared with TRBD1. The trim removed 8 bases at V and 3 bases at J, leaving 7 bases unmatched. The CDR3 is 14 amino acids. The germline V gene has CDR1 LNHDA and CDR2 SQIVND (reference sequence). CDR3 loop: CASSPGQGDYEQYF. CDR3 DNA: TGTGCCAGTTCCCCAGGACAGGGGGACTACGAGCAGTACTTC. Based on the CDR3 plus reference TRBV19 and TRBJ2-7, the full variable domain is DGGITQSPKYLFRKEGQNVTLSCEQNLNHDAMYWYRQDPGQGLRLIYYSQIVNDFQKGDIAEGYSVSREKKESFPLTVTSAQKNPTAFYLCASSPGQGDYEQYFGPGTRLTVT.

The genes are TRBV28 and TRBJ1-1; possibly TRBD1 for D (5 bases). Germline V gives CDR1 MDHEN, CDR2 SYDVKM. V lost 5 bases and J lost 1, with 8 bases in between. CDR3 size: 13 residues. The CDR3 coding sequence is TGTGCCAGCAGTCTGACAGAGAACACTGAAGCTTTCTTT. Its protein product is CASSLTENTEAFF.

Here the CDR3 reads CASSLVARAYGYTF. Written as DNA, the CDR3 is TGTGCCAGCAGCTTAGTAGCGAGGGCATATGGCTACACCTTC. The chain carries TRBV7-8 and TRBJ1-2; D is uncertain. This CDR3 spans 14 amino acids. Trimming removed 1 base at V and 5 bases at J, with 11 bases between. Germline CDR1 reads SGHVS; CDR2 reads FQNEAQ.

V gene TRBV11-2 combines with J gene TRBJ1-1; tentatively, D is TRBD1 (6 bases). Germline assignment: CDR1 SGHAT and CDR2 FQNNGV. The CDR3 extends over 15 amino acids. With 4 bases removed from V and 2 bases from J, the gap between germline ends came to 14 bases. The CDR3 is CASSSPLDSNTEAFF. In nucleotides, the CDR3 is TGTGCCAGCAGCTCCCCTCTGGACAGTAACACTGAAGCTTTCTTT.

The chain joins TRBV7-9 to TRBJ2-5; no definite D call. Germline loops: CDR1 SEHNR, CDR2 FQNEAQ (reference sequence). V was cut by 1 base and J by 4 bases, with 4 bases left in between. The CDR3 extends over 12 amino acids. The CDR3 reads CASSLGVETQYF. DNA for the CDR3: TGTGCCAGCAGCTTAGGGGTAGAGACCCAGTACTTC.